Listed below are T cell receptor beta chains from one sample, sequenced in a study of blood T cell repertoires in COVID-19. Clones were sequenced by immunoSEQ multiplex PCR, and TCRdb holds only the in-frame ones, with some missing. Of about 100,000 clones detected, 88% appear once; the ten largest clones hold about 5.3%. The sequencing sample was made of peripheral blood. The receptors stem from a human donor in a cohort sampled during active COVID-19. The CDR3 runs from the conserved cysteine through the conserved F or W. Each record gives: clone size, J gene, D gene, V gene, CDR3 DNA, CDR3 protein. D genes are given only for firm matches. Not all rows give a size; the values are once, few, many and, for expanded clones, a class.

. | TRBJ2-2 | TRBD1 | TRBV9 | TGTGCCAGCAGCCCCACACAGGGGTACACCGGGGAGCTGTTTTTT | CASSPTQGYTGELFF
. | TRBJ2-5 | . | TRBV7-2 | TGTGCCAGCAGCTTAGTTGTTCTGGCCCAAGAGACCCAGTACTTC | CASSLVVLAQETQYF
. | TRBJ1-6 | TRBD1 | TRBV28 | TGTGCCAGCAGATCGCCGGGACAGGGATATAATTCACCCCTCCACTTT | CASRSPGQGYNSPLHF
few | TRBJ2-3 | TRBD1 | TRBV5-1 | TGCGCCAGCAGCTTTGCACAGGGGGCAGATACGCAGTATTTT | CASSFAQGADTQYF
. | TRBJ2-2 | . | TRBV5-3 | TGTGCCAGATTATCTAGACCGAACACCGGGGAGCTGTTTTTT | CARLSRPNTGELFF
. | TRBJ2-5 | TRBD2 | TRBV7-6 | TGTGCCAGCAGTTTTGGAGCGGGAGGGCTACAAGAGACCCAGTACTTC | CASSFGAGGLQETQYF
. | TRBJ2-5 | TRBD2 | TRBV7-9 | TGTGCCAGCAGCTTACGGGGGACTAGCGGGAGGGACCAAGAGACCCAGTACTTC | CASSLRGTSGRDQETQYF
. | TRBJ2-3 | TRBD2 | TRBV7-8 | TGTGCCAGCATCGACCTTTTGGGGGGGGACTACACAGATACGCAGTATTTT | CASIDLLGGDYTDTQYF
. | TRBJ2-7 | . | TRBV6-5 | TGTGCCAGCAGGTTCGGAGAATCCACCTATTACGAGCAGTACTTC | CASRFGESTYYEQYF
. | TRBJ1-1 | . | TRBV28 | TGTGCCAGCAGTGGACAGCTTGGGGCTTTCTTT | CASSGQLGAFF
. | TRBJ1-2 | . | TRBV30 | TGTGCCTGGAGTGCGAGGGTTAAAGATGGCTACACCTTC | CAWSARVKDGYTF
. | TRBJ1-6 | . | TRBV9 | TGTGCCAGCAGCGCCCGGGGGGCAGCCAATAATTCACCCCTCCACTTT | CASSARGAANNSPLHF
. | TRBJ1-2 | . | TRBV5-5 | TGTGCCAGCAGCCAAGGAGGAAACTATGGCTACACCTTC | CASSQGGNYGYTF
. | TRBJ1-5 | . | TRBV7-2 | TGTGCCAGCAGCTCCAATCCCACGGGGGAAAGCAATCAGCCCCAGCATTTT | CASSSNPTGESNQPQHF
. | TRBJ1-1 | . | TRBV6-6 | TGTGCCAGCAGTAGAGTGAACACTGAAGCTTTCTTT | CASSRVNTEAFF
. | TRBJ2-2 | TRBD1 | TRBV7-8 | TGTGCCAGCAGCTTATTGGTAGGGGGCAGGGAGCTGTTTTTT | CASSLLVGGRELFF
. | TRBJ1-3 | TRBD1 | TRBV19 | TGTGCCAGTAGTATCCTCGGGACAGGGAATGGAAACACCATATATTTT | CASSILGTGNGNTIYF
. | TRBJ2-2 | . | TRBV30 | TGTGCCTGGAGACAGGGAAAGAGTAACGGGGAGCTGTTTTTT | CAWRQGKSNGELFF
. | TRBJ2-2 | TRBD2 | TRBV24-1 | TGTGCCACGGGACTAGCGGGAGGAAAGAACACCGGGGAGCTGTTTTTT | CATGLAGGKNTGELFF
. | TRBJ1-5 | . | TRBV25-1 | TGTGCCAGCGGACAGCATGGGGAGCCCCAGCATTTT | CASGQHGEPQHF
. | TRBJ2-1 | . | TRBV4-2 | TGTGCCAGCAGCCAAGATTTGGCGGGCTCCTACAATGAGCAGTTCTTC | CASSQDLAGSYNEQFF
once | TRBJ2-1 | TRBD2 | TRBV5-1 | TGCGCCAGCAGCCTCGTAGGACTAGCGGGAGGGCAGGTGTACAATGAGCAGTTCTTC | CASSLVGLAGGQVYNEQFF
. | TRBJ2-7 | TRBD2 | TRBV3-1/TRBV3-2 | TGTGCCAGCAGCCCCCTTTGGACTAGCGGGAAGCACTCCTACGAGCAGTACTTC | CASSPLWTSGKHSYEQYF
. | TRBJ2-1 | TRBD2 | TRBV24-1 | TGTGCCACCAGTGACCCGCGAGCGGGAGGCCCCCTCAATGAGCAGTTCTTC | CATSDPRAGGPLNEQFF
once | TRBJ1-1 | . | TRBV6-2/TRBV6-3 | TGTGCCAGCAGTCCGAGAAGATTTGAAGCTTTCTTT | CASSPRRFEAFF
. | TRBJ2-1 | TRBD2 | TRBV5-4 | TGTGCCAGCAGCTTGGGTAGCGGGAGTACTTCCTACAATGAGCAGTTCTTC | CASSLGSGSTSYNEQFF
. | TRBJ1-2 | TRBD1 | TRBV28 | TGTGCCAGCAGACAGGGGAACTATGGCTACACCTTC | CASRQGNYGYTF
. | TRBJ1-5 | TRBD1 | TRBV19 | TGTGCCAGTAGGGGACAGGGGCGACCGAGTCAGCCCCAGCATTTT | CASRGQGRPSQPQHF
. | TRBJ2-3 | . | TRBV15 | TGTGCCACCAGCAGGTCCGGGACTGGACGCACAGATACGCAGTATTTT | CATSRSGTGRTDTQYF
. | TRBJ2-1 | TRBD2 | TRBV29-1 | TGCAGCGTTGAAGTAGGGCTAGCGGGAGTTAATGAGCAGTTCTTC | CSVEVGLAGVNEQFF
. | TRBJ2-2 | . | TRBV11-3 | TGTGCCAGCAGCTTAGTAAGGGGTACCGGGGAGCTGTTTTTT | CASSLVRGTGELFF
. | TRBJ2-7 | TRBD1 | TRBV6-5 | TGTGCCAGCAGGAGGTCCAGGGGGCGAGCCGAGCAGTACTTC | CASRRSRGRAEQYF
. | TRBJ1-1 | . | TRBV27 | TGTGCCAGCAGTTTCCAGGGGAAGAACACTGAAGCTTTCTTT | CASSFQGKNTEAFF
once | TRBJ1-1 | . | TRBV4-1 | TGCGCCAGCAGCCAAGCACAGGACACGTTGAACACTGAAGCTTTCTTT | CASSQAQDTLNTEAFF
. | TRBJ2-5 | . | TRBV5-1 | TGCGCCAGCAGCTTGGTCCCGGGATCCACGGGGACCCAGTACTTC | CASSLVPGSTGTQYF
. | TRBJ1-2 | . | TRBV9 | TGTGCCAGCAGCGTAGATCAGGGCCCCTATGGCTACACCTTC | CASSVDQGPYGYTF
. | TRBJ2-3 | . | TRBV3-1/TRBV3-2 | TGTGCCAGCAGCCATTCCACCTTGCGGGTTTCGGATACGCAGTATTTT | CASSHSTLRVSDTQYF
. | TRBJ2-7 | . | TRBV5-6 | TGTGCCAGCAGCACGGGAGAGAACGGCTACGAGCAGTACTTC | CASSTGENGYEQYF
. | TRBJ2-3 | . | TRBV4-1 | TGCGCCAGCAGCCAAGAGATTGGAGGGCTTAGTGTGACAGATACGCAGTATTTT | CASSQEIGGLSVTDTQYF
few | TRBJ2-1 | . | TRBV2 | TGTGCCAGCAGGCTAACCTCCAATGAGCAGTTCTTC | CASRLTSNEQFF
. | TRBJ2-6 | TRBD1 | TRBV11-2 | TGTGCCAGCAGTCTACCGGGACAGGGGATGGCCTCTGGGGCCAACGTCCTGACTTTC | CASSLPGQGMASGANVLTF
once | TRBJ1-1 | TRBD1 | TRBV28 | TGTGCCAGCAGAGTCACCCTGGGACAGGGGAACACTGAAGCTTTCTTT | CASRVTLGQGNTEAFF
. | TRBJ2-7 | TRBD2 | TRBV4-2 | TGTGCCAGCAGCCAAGATCCGGGCGGGAGTCGTCCCGAGTACGAGCAGTACTTC | CASSQDPGGSRPEYEQYF
. | TRBJ2-3 | . | TRBV19 | TGTGCCAGTAGTATTCAGCGGATGACAGATACGCAGTATTTT | CASSIQRMTDTQYF
. | TRBJ2-2 | TRBD2 | TRBV30 | TGTGCCTGGAGTTTGGGACTAGCGAACACCGGGGAGCTGTTTTTT | CAWSLGLANTGELFF
few | TRBJ2-1 | TRBD2 | TRBV3-1/TRBV3-2 | TGTGCCAGCAGCCACGCCGTCCCCCTAGCGGGAGGTTACCTCTGGGGGGAGCAGTTCTTC | CASSHAVPLAGGYLWGEQFF
. | TRBJ2-2 | . | TRBV7-6 | TGTGCCAGCAGCCAGGGGATACAGGGCGGCGGGGAGCTGTTTTTT | CASSQGIQGGGELFF
. | TRBJ1-6 | TRBD1 | TRBV28 | TGTGCCAGCAGGTCCGGGACAGGGAGCTCCTATAATTCACCCCTCCACTTT | CASRSGTGSSYNSPLHF
. | TRBJ2-1 | TRBD2 | TRBV4-1 | TGCGCCAGCAGCCAAGGGCCTAGCGGGTTTTTGGGTGAGCAGTTCTTC | CASSQGPSGFLGEQFF
. | TRBJ1-2 | TRBD1 | TRBV10-3 | TGTGCCATCAGTGGAAGATATCCCGGACAGGGGAGACGTGGCTACACCTTC | CAISGRYPGQGRRGYTF
few | TRBJ2-7 | . | TRBV5-1 | TGCGCCAGCAGCCCACTCGAGGCCTACGAGCAGTACTTC | CASSPLEAYEQYF
. | TRBJ2-3 | TRBD2 | TRBV7-2 | TGTGCCAGCAGCTTGTCCGCCGGAGGGGCGGGAGGAGATACGCAGTATTTT | CASSLSAGGAGGDTQYF
. | TRBJ2-7 | . | TRBV28 | TGTGCCAGCAGTTCCTTAGGGGGGGAGCGCTACGAGCAGTACTTC | CASSSLGGERYEQYF
. | TRBJ1-1 | TRBD1 | TRBV4-3 | TGCGCCAGCAGGGGGGGATATGAAGGGGGCGCTTATAGGAACACTGAAGCTTTCTTT | CASRGGYEGGAYRNTEAFF
once | TRBJ1-1 | . | TRBV7-2 | TGTGCCAGCAGCTCCTCTCTCGCTGAAGCTTTCTTT | CASSSSLAEAFF
. | TRBJ1-4 | . | TRBV4-3 | TGCGCCAGCAGCCAGGGACTGATTAATGAAAAACTGTTTTTT | CASSQGLINEKLFF
. | TRBJ1-2 | . | TRBV25-1 | TGTGCCAGCAGTGTGACAGTCCACTATGGCTACACCTTC | CASSVTVHYGYTF
. | TRBJ2-2 | . | TRBV5-6 | TGTGCCAGCAGCTTGGTGTCAGGGGACGGGGAGCTGTTTTTT | CASSLVSGDGELFF